This T cell receptor (beta chain) was profiled in a study of blood T cell repertoires in COVID-19 (dated by TCRdb to 2018 to 2020). About the full investigation: The collaborator samples originated in the United States, Italy and Spain and spanned the acute and convalescent phases of COVID-19. The material from the prospective study consisted of cDNA or gDNA derived from T cells, B-cell-depleted T cells, or PBMCs. The dataset comprised deeply sampled blood TCRbeta repertoires from subjects exposed to, actively infected with, or recovered from COVID-19. The repertoires were released in a freely available public database intended as a resource for research on the immune response to SARS-CoV-2. The samples were drawn from the first 160 participants of the ongoing ImmuneRACE study and from over a thousand subjects provided by 6 global collaborators. The sample metadata nearly always contained a de-identified subject ID, COVID-19 status, age in years and sex. Where available, HLA class I and class II types were taken from metadata supplied by the sample provider and were not determined by assay-based typing.

The immunoSEQ Assay, a bias-controlled multiplex PCR, was used to amplify TCRbeta CDR3 regions from genomic DNA. On the authors' methods: The number of nucleated cells in each sample was estimated by amplification of reference gene primers within the assay. Sequence reads were collapsed and filtered to measure the absolute abundance of every unique TCRbeta CDR3 rearrangement. For each sample, productive Simpson clonality was calculated as the square root of Simpson's diversity index over productive rearrangements. The table was pulled from immuneACCESS by TCRdb, which kept in-frame rearrangements only. Such tables lose some clones; where checked, under half of the loss comes from unresolved V genes, and the rest has no known cause. V and J calls plus clone size are reproduced from that table; the DNA served to infer D and trimming. The sample data list about 170,000 clones, and around 85% of these were observed just once. The ten most abundant clones make up 3% to 3.5% of the sample.

Collaborating institutions collected whole blood in K2EDTA tubes following their own protocols. For TCRbeta analysis, collaborators shipped samples in one of three forms: frozen whole blood, isolated PBMCs, or DNA extracted from either of those sample types. CDR1 and CDR2, looked up from the germline V gene, are SNHLY and FYNNEI. The CDR3 contains 16 residues, cysteine and phenylalanine counted. Just the 48-base CDR3 DNA is kept, in frame starting at base 1. V drops 4 bases and J drops 0 bases, leaving 15 bases in between. General study outcomes and caveats: The quantity of clinical and demographic metadata differed by source and by participant and was supplied without curation.

Regarding this clone: Its recognized antigen is unknown. Base qualities are missing; no much larger clone stands one base away.

The chain is assembled from TRBV2 and TRBJ1-1; TRBD1 is a possible D gene, resting on 5 matching bases. The material sequenced was peripheral blood. The origin of this receptor is a human donor with acute or convalescent COVID-19. The donor label of this sample is uncertain. The DNA sequence is given as TGTGCCAGCAGTGCCTTCGGGGGAAAATTGAACACTGAAGCTTTCTTT. This encodes CASSAFGGKLNTEAFF.